This is a list of T cell receptor beta chains from one sample in a study of cytomegalovirus exposure and HLA in healthy donors. The method was immunoSEQ multiplex PCR; TCRdb's version includes in-frame clones alone and lacks a portion of them. Its listing shows around 70,000 clones. The sample consisted of PBMCs. The receptors here all came from a boy under 18 in good health and CMV-seronegative. Each CDR3 is given with its conserved first and last residue. Fields, in order: D gene, V gene, J gene, CDR3 length, CDR3 DNA, CDR3 protein. The D gene is left open where the match is weak.

d_call: -; v_call: TRBV30; j_call: TRBJ1-5; cdr3_length: 13; cdr3_nt: TGTGCCTGGAGTAGGGGGGGAGGTCAGCCCCAGCATTTT; cdr3_aa: CAWSRGGGQPQHF
d_call: TRBD1; v_call: TRBV6-5; j_call: TRBJ1-1; cdr3_length: 16; cdr3_nt: TGTGCCAGCAGTTACCGTCTAGTGGGACAGCACACTGAAGCTTTCTTT; cdr3_aa: CASSYRLVGQHTEAFF
d_call: TRBD2; v_call: TRBV5-1; j_call: TRBJ2-3; cdr3_length: 15; cdr3_nt: TGCGCCAGCAACCTATGGGGGGGAGAGGGAGATACGCAGTATTTT; cdr3_aa: CASNLWGGEGDTQYF
d_call: -; v_call: TRBV19; j_call: TRBJ2-7; cdr3_length: 16; cdr3_nt: TGTGCCAGTAGTCCCCACGGCGGGCGGCAAACCTACGAGCAGTACTTC; cdr3_aa: CASSPHGGRQTYEQYF
d_call: TRBD2; v_call: TRBV4-1; j_call: TRBJ2-1; cdr3_length: 19; cdr3_nt: TGCGCCAGCAGCCAATTTTATTCAGCGGGAGGAGGGGGACACAATGAGCAGTTCTTC; cdr3_aa: CASSQFYSAGGGGHNEQFF
d_call: -; v_call: TRBV4-1; j_call: TRBJ1-4; cdr3_length: 19; cdr3_nt: TGCGCCAGCAGCCCCTCGTTGTGGGTAGGACTCGGTTTTCATGAAAAACTGTTTTTT; cdr3_aa: CASSPSLWVGLGFHEKLFF
d_call: -; v_call: TRBV6-1; j_call: TRBJ1-1; cdr3_length: 10; cdr3_nt: TGTGCCAGCAGGACAATCGGGACTTTCTTT; cdr3_aa: CASRTIGTFF
d_call: TRBD2; v_call: TRBV7-2; j_call: TRBJ2-5; cdr3_length: 19; cdr3_nt: TGTGCCAGCAGCTTAGCGCCAGTGACTAGCGGGAGGGTTATGGAGACCCAGTACTTC; cdr3_aa: CASSLAPVTSGRVMETQYF
d_call: TRBD2; v_call: TRBV9; j_call: TRBJ2-1; cdr3_length: 16; cdr3_nt: TGTGCCAGCAGCGCCGCGGGACTAGCGGATTACAATGAGCAGTTCTTC; cdr3_aa: CASSAAGLADYNEQFF
d_call: -; v_call: TRBV5-8; j_call: TRBJ1-3; cdr3_length: 16; cdr3_nt: TGTGCCAGCAGCCAAAAACAGAAATTCTCTGGAAACACCATATATTTT; cdr3_aa: CASSQKQKFSGNTIYF
d_call: TRBD1; v_call: TRBV5-1; j_call: TRBJ2-1; cdr3_length: 16; cdr3_nt: TGCGCCAGCAGCGTGGGACAGGGGGGTTCCTACAATGAGCAGTTCTTC; cdr3_aa: CASSVGQGGSYNEQFF
d_call: TRBD2; v_call: TRBV9; j_call: TRBJ2-7; cdr3_length: 14; cdr3_nt: TGTGCCAGCAGCGCAAGCGGGACTTCATACGAGCAGTACTTC; cdr3_aa: CASSASGTSYEQYF
d_call: TRBD1; v_call: TRBV5-1; j_call: TRBJ2-3; cdr3_length: 14; cdr3_nt: TGCGCCAGCAGCTCTGGACAGGGAACAGATACGCAGTATTTT; cdr3_aa: CASSSGQGTDTQYF
d_call: TRBD2; v_call: TRBV15; j_call: TRBJ2-3; cdr3_length: 15; cdr3_nt: TGTGCCACCAGCTCGAGAGGGCGGGGGACAGATACGCAGTATTTT; cdr3_aa: CATSSRGRGTDTQYF
d_call: -; v_call: TRBV19; j_call: TRBJ1-5; cdr3_length: 14; cdr3_nt: TGTGCCAGTAGTATCTCGAAGGGGGTCCAGCCCCAGCATTTT; cdr3_aa: CASSISKGVQPQHF
d_call: -; v_call: TRBV19; j_call: TRBJ2-7; cdr3_length: 14; cdr3_nt: TGTGCCAGTAGTACTCCATCGGGAACCTACGAGCAGTACTTC; cdr3_aa: CASSTPSGTYEQYF
d_call: TRBD2; v_call: TRBV7-6; j_call: TRBJ2-7; cdr3_length: 15; cdr3_nt: TGTGCCAGCAGCTTAGAGACTAGCGGTTTCTACGAGCAGTACTTC; cdr3_aa: CASSLETSGFYEQYF
d_call: TRBD1; v_call: TRBV14; j_call: TRBJ1-4; cdr3_length: 15; cdr3_nt: TGTGCCAGCAGCCAATTGACAGGGACGAATGAAAAACTGTTTTTT; cdr3_aa: CASSQLTGTNEKLFF
d_call: TRBD2; v_call: TRBV7-2; j_call: TRBJ2-7; cdr3_length: 15; cdr3_nt: TGTGCCAGCAGCCCGCCGGGACTAGCGGGAGGCGAGCAGTACTTC; cdr3_aa: CASSPPGLAGGEQYF
d_call: -; v_call: TRBV4-2; j_call: TRBJ2-7; cdr3_length: 15; cdr3_nt: TGTGCCAGCAGCCAAGAGGAAGGAGGTTCCAACGAGCAGTACTTC; cdr3_aa: CASSQEEGGSNEQYF
d_call: -; v_call: TRBV10-3; j_call: TRBJ2-5; cdr3_length: 12; cdr3_nt: TGTGCCATCAGTCAGGGAGGAGAGACCCAGTACTTC; cdr3_aa: CAISQGGETQYF
d_call: -; v_call: TRBV4-3; j_call: TRBJ2-3; cdr3_length: 15; cdr3_nt: TGCGCCAGCAGCCAAGTGGCAGGTTCGACAGATACGCAGTATTTT; cdr3_aa: CASSQVAGSTDTQYF
d_call: TRBD1; v_call: TRBV18; j_call: TRBJ2-3; cdr3_length: 13; cdr3_nt: TGTGCCAGCTCACCCGGACAGGGCACAGATACGGGTTTT; cdr3_aa: CASSPGQGTDTGF
d_call: TRBD1; v_call: TRBV2; j_call: TRBJ1-5; cdr3_length: 14; cdr3_nt: TGTGCCAGCAGTGACAGAGGGGGCACCCAGCCCCAGCATTTT; cdr3_aa: CASSDRGGTQPQHF
d_call: -; v_call: TRBV6-5; j_call: TRBJ1-2; cdr3_length: 14; cdr3_nt: TGTGCCAGCAGTCCTCTTGGGGCGAGCTATGGCTACACCTTC; cdr3_aa: CASSPLGASYGYTF
d_call: TRBD2; v_call: TRBV15; j_call: TRBJ2-1; cdr3_length: 15; cdr3_nt: TGTGCCACCAGCACAGGGACTAGCGACTACAATGAGCAGTTCTTC; cdr3_aa: CATSTGTSDYNEQFF
d_call: TRBD1; v_call: TRBV13; j_call: TRBJ1-2; cdr3_length: 14; cdr3_nt: TGTGCCAGCATCCGGACAGGGAAGGAATTGGGCTACACCTTC; cdr3_aa: CASIRTGKELGYTF
d_call: TRBD2; v_call: TRBV28; j_call: TRBJ2-7; cdr3_length: 15; cdr3_nt: TGTGCCAGCAGTTCCAGGGGACTAGCGAGGAACGAGCAGTACTTC; cdr3_aa: CASSSRGLARNEQYF
d_call: TRBD2; v_call: TRBV6-5; j_call: TRBJ2-3; cdr3_length: 15; cdr3_nt: TGTGCCAGCAGCCATCAAGCGGGGAGTAGAGATACGCAGTATTTT; cdr3_aa: CASSHQAGSRDTQYF
d_call: -; v_call: TRBV20-1; j_call: TRBJ2-3; cdr3_length: 11; cdr3_nt: TGCAGTGCCAGGATACCAGATACGCAGTATTTT; cdr3_aa: CSARIPDTQYF
d_call: -; v_call: TRBV30; j_call: TRBJ1-1; cdr3_length: 13; cdr3_nt: TGTGCCTGGAGTGCTGAGGGCGGGACTGAAGCTTTCTTT; cdr3_aa: CAWSAEGGTEAFF
d_call: TRBD1; v_call: TRBV19; j_call: TRBJ1-6; cdr3_length: 20; cdr3_nt: TGTGCCAGTAGTATGGCGTTGGGGACAGGGCCGAGCTCCTATAATTCACCCCTCCACTTT; cdr3_aa: CASSMALGTGPSSYNSPLHF
d_call: -; v_call: TRBV27; j_call: TRBJ1-2; cdr3_length: 15; cdr3_nt: TGTGCCAGCAGTACCGCGACAGGTTCTAACTATGGCTACACCTTC; cdr3_aa: CASSTATGSNYGYTF
d_call: -; v_call: TRBV7-2; j_call: TRBJ1-4; cdr3_length: 12; cdr3_nt: TGTGCCAGCAGCTTACAGGGGGAAAAACTGTTTTTT; cdr3_aa: CASSLQGEKLFF
d_call: -; v_call: TRBV7-3; j_call: TRBJ2-6; cdr3_length: 15; cdr3_nt: TGTGCCAGCAGCCCACTTATCTCTGGGGCCAACGTCCTGACTTTC; cdr3_aa: CASSPLISGANVLTF
d_call: TRBD2; v_call: TRBV30; j_call: TRBJ2-1; cdr3_length: 16; cdr3_nt: TGTGCCTGGAGTGTACGAGTAGCGGGAGGGGCCAATGAGCAGTTCTTC; cdr3_aa: CAWSVRVAGGANEQFF
d_call: -; v_call: TRBV7-2; j_call: TRBJ1-5; cdr3_length: 17; cdr3_nt: TGTGCCAGCAGCTTAGTTGTGACATCTTATAGCAATCAGCCCCAGCATTTT; cdr3_aa: CASSLVVTSYSNQPQHF
d_call: -; v_call: TRBV6-1; j_call: TRBJ1-5; cdr3_length: 15; cdr3_nt: TGTGCCAGCAGTGAGGAAGACTATAGCAATCAGCCCCAGCATTTT; cdr3_aa: CASSEEDYSNQPQHF
d_call: TRBD2; v_call: TRBV4-1; j_call: TRBJ2-7; cdr3_length: 18; cdr3_nt: TGCGCCAGCAGCCAAAGCCCCAACCCTAGCGGGGGGTCCTACGAGCAGTACTTC; cdr3_aa: CASSQSPNPSGGSYEQYF
d_call: -; v_call: TRBV6-1; j_call: TRBJ1-6; cdr3_length: 15; cdr3_nt: TGTGCCAGCAGACACCAGGCCGCCGATAATTCACCCCTCCACTTT; cdr3_aa: CASRHQAADNSPLHF